The entry that follows covers one T cell receptor (beta chain) sequence. The source of the sample is a study of blood T cells in healthy people across ages. A second PCR, run for 7 to 11 cycles, used a sample-barcoded 5' primer plus a J-beta primer mix. TCRdb recomputed calls from the 5' RACE reads with MiXCR, one row per CDR3 protein. The sample records around 1,900,000 distinct CDR3 sequences, about two fifths being singletons. CDR1 and CDR2 from the germline V gene are SGHVS and FNYEAQ. CDR3 length: 16 residues. J gave up 4 bases and V 1 base, and 5 bases lay outside the gene matches. The sequence was collected from a human donor in good health. This sequence joins TRBV7-6 and TRBJ1-5; TRBD1 matches 9 bases. The sequencing sample was made of blood. CDR3 bases: TGTGCCAGCAGCTTAGTGACAGGGGGACGAAATCAGCCCCAGCATTTT. It specifies CASSLVTGGRNQPQHF.